This is a list of T cell receptor beta chains from one sample in a study of blood T cell repertoires in COVID-19. Sequencing was performed with immunoSEQ multiplex PCR; in TCRdb, only in-frame clones are kept and a portion is missing. The table shows approximately 200,000 clones, with around 88% occurring only once. The sequenced sample consisted of PBMCs or T cells enriched from blood (not recorded which). The receptor set was obtained from a woman under 40 who had been exposed to COVID-19. Each CDR3 is given with its conserved first and last residue. D genes are given only for firm matches. Rows give clone size only sometimes, using once, few, many, or a class for an expanded clone.

size	V	J	D	DNA	CDR3
once	TRBV6-5	TRBJ2-7	-	TGTGCCAGCAGGGGGGCCTCTGGGAGCGAGCAGTACTTC	CASRGASGSEQYF
-	TRBV21-1	TRBJ1-1	-	TGTGCCAGCAGCTCCCCGACAGGATCGGACACTGAAGCTTTCTTT	CASSSPTGSDTEAFF
-	TRBV24-1	TRBJ1-2	-	TGTGCCACCAGTGAATCGACAGATGCCTATGGCTACACCTTC	CATSESTDAYGYTF
-	TRBV9	TRBJ1-1	-	TGTGCCAGCAGCGCGACTAACACTGAAGCTTTCTTT	CASSATNTEAFF
-	TRBV19	TRBJ2-7	-	TGTGCCAGTAGTATTTCGGGGAGTTCCTACGAGCAGTACTTC	CASSISGSSYEQYF
once	TRBV2	TRBJ1-5	-	TGTGCCAGCACAAGGGAGAGCAATCAGCCCCAGCATTTT	CASTRESNQPQHF
-	TRBV25-1	TRBJ1-6	-	TGTGCCAGCAGTGAATCGGGGGGGTCTAATTCACCCCTCCACTTT	CASSESGGSNSPLHF
-	TRBV7-8	TRBJ2-7	TRBD2	TGTGCCAGCAGCTTAGTGGGCGGGGGGGTCTACGAGCAGTACTTC	CASSLVGGGVYEQYF
-	TRBV6-5	TRBJ1-2	-	TGTGCCAGCAGCGTCACAGGGTCTAACTATGGCTACACCTTC	CASSVTGSNYGYTF
-	TRBV2	TRBJ1-6	-	TGTGCCAGCAGGGGGGGGGACACCTATAATTCACCCCTCCACTTT	CASRGGDTYNSPLHF
-	TRBV9	TRBJ2-1	-	TGTGCCAGCAGCGTAGATCTAGGTGCGGATGTGAAGCAGTTCTTC	CASSVDLGADVKQFF
-	TRBV2	TRBJ2-6	TRBD1	TGTGCCAGCAGTGACAGCCTCGGGACAGGGTCGACTGGGGCCAACGTCCTGACTTTC	CASSDSLGTGSTGANVLTF